The entry below gives a single T cell receptor beta chain sequence along with its context. The sample is drawn from a study of early T cells in non-severe SARS-CoV-2 infection. For the study at large: Bulk RNA isolated from unsorted whole blood underwent sequencing; chains were not paired.

Unique molecular identifiers were attached to individual cDNA molecules. TCRdb independently ran MiXCR on the 5' RACE reads; one entry per CDR3 protein. The data hold 50,000 or so distinct CDR3 sequences, with around 14% observed a single time. CDR3 length equals 17 residues. Germline V CDR1 and CDR2: MGHRA, YSYEKL. V shed 6 bases and J shed 0 bases, with 18 bases lying between them. The J gene is TRBJ2-1, the V gene TRBV4-1; no firm D call. This clonotype originated in an adult who was a healthcare worker with PCR-confirmed SARS-CoV-2 infection or an uninfected control (not recorded which). Sequences were obtained from whole blood. In DNA, the CDR3 is TGCGCCAGCAGTCCCGGCCTCGCACGCAGCTCCTACAATGAGCAGTTCTTC. Protein: CASSPGLARSSYNEQFF.